The 7 T cell receptor beta chains below come from one sample, sequenced in a study of yellow fever vaccine responses in identical twins. Each CDR3 protein gets one entry after TCRdb re-called the RT-PCR reads with MiXCR. The data show tens of thousands of distinct CDR3 sequences, under 80% seen once. The sample consisted of T cells from blood (PBMCs), unsorted or a sorted subset (not recorded which), taken before or after yellow fever vaccination (not recorded which). These receptor sequences come from a woman between 18 and 30 years old who received the yellow fever vaccine.

The V call is TRBV3-1, the J call TRBJ1-1; 8 bases align to TRBD1. The CDR3 consists of 17 residues. The V segment lost 6 bases and the J segment 4 bases; nucleotides outside the gene matches: 16. CDR1 is LGHDT, CDR2 YNNKEL, per germline (reference sequence). CDR3 residues: CASSSPAGGRGSTEAFF. The CDR3 DNA sequence: TGTGCCAGCAGTTCGCCGGCAGGGGGCAGGGGGTCCACTGAAGCTTTCTTT.

The chain uses TRBV29-1 and TRBJ1-2, with no clear D. Germline CDR1 SQVTM, CDR2 ANQGSEA. Trimming shortened V by 3 bases and J by 6 bases, and 8 bases separated the two germline ends. CDR3 length: 11 amino acids. The CDR3 DNA sequence: TGCAGCGTTGACCCAGGCCATGGCTACACCTTC. Encoded protein: CSVDPGHGYTF.

This chain uses TRBV10-3 with TRBJ2-7; no reliable D call. The CDR3 runs to 14 residues. The germline V gene encodes CDR1 ENHRY and CDR2 SYGVKD. V lost 0 bases to trimming and J lost 0 bases, with 6 bases between them. The DNA for the CDR3 is TGTGCCATCAGTGAGTCGCAGAGCTCCTACGAGCAGTACGTC. This codes for CAISESQSSYEQYV.

In this sample, this clonotype turned up once. The J gene is TRBJ1-1, the V gene TRBV12-3 or TRBV12-4; 7 positions agree with TRBD1. Trimming removed 1 base from V and 4 bases from J; junction bases left unmatched: 3. This CDR3 is 14 amino acids long. The CDR3 loop is CASSLGQGGTEAFF. In DNA form, the CDR3 reads TGTGCCAGCAGTTTAGGGCAGGGGGGCACTGAAGCTTTCTTT.

The chain joins TRBV11-3 to TRBJ1-3; D gene unclear. CDR1 and CDR2 from the germline V gene are SGHNT and YENEEA. The CDR3 covers 15 residues. Trimming cost V 1 base and J 0 bases, with 7 bases left between them. The CDR3 sequence is CASSLGDHSGNTIYF. DNA of the CDR3: TGTGCCAGCAGCTTAGGGGATCACTCTGGAAACACCATATATTTT.

The rearrangement uses TRBV3-1 and TRBJ2-3, with D unresolved. Germline V CDR1 and CDR2: LGHDT, YNNKEL (reference sequence). Trimming took 2 bases from V and 0 from J, leaving 9 bases between them. The length of the CDR3 is 15 residues. Here the CDR3 reads CASSQLSQSTDTQYF. CDR3 nucleotides: TGTGCCAGCAGCCAATTGTCCCAGAGCACAGATACGCAGTATTTT.

The genes are TRBV11-3 and TRBJ2-3, with 9 bases aligning to TRBD2. Germline V lookup: CDR1 SGHNT, CDR2 YENEEA. This CDR3 has 16 residues. J gave up 9 bases and V 5 bases, and 15 bases lay outside the gene matches. CDR3 residues: CASSLGGTSGFETQYF. The CDR3 region has the DNA TGTGCCAGCAGCCTGGGGGGCACTAGCGGGTTTGAGACGCAGTATTTT.